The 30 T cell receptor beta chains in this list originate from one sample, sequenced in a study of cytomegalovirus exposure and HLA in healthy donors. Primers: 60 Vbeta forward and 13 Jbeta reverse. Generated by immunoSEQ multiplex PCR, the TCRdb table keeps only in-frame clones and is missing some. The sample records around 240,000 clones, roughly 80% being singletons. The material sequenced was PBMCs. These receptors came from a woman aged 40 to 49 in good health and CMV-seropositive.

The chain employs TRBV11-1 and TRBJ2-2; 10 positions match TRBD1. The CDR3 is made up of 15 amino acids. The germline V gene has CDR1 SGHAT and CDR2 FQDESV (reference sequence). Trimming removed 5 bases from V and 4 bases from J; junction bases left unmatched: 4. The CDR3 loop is CASSPGQGPTGELFF. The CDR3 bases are TGTGCCAGCAGCCCGGGACAGGGGCCCACCGGGGAGCTGTTTTTT.

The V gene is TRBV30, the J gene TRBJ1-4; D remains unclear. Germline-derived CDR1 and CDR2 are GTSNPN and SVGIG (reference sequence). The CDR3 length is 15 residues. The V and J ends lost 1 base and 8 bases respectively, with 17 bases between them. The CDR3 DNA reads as TGTGCCTGGAGTGCAATTGAAGGGCGAGGGGAAAAACTGTTTTTT. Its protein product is CAWSAIEGRGEKLFF.

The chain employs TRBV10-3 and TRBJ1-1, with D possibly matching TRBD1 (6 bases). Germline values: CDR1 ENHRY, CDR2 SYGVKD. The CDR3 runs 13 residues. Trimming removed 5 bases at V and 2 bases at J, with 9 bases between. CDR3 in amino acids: CAISRTANTEAFF. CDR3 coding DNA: TGTGCCATCAGTAGGACAGCTAACACTGAAGCTTTCTTT.

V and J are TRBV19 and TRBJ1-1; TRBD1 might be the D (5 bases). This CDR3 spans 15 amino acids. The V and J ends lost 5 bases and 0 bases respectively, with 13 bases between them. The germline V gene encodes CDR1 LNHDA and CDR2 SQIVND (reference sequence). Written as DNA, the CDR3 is TGTGCCAGTAGTGCCCACAGGACCATGAACACTGAAGCTTTCTTT. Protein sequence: CASSAHRTMNTEAFF.

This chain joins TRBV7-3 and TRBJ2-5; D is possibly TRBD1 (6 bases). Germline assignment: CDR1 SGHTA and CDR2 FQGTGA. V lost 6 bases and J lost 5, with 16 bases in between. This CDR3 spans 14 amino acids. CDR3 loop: CASRSVQGNETQYF. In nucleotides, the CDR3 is TGTGCCAGCAGGTCAGTTCAGGGGAATGAGACCCAGTACTTC.

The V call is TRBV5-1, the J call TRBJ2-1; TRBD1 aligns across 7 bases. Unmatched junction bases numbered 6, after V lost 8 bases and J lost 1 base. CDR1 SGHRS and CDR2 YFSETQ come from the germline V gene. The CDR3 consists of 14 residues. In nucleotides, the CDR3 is TGCGCCAGTAAGCCGGGACAGTCCTACAATGAGCAGTTCTTC. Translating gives CASKPGQSYNEQFF.

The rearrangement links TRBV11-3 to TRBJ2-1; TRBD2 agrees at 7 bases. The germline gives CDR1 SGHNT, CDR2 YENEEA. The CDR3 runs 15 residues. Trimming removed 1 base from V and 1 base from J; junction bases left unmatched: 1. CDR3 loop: CASSLAGGSYNEQFF. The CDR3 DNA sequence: TGTGCCAGCAGCTTAGCGGGGGGTTCCTACAATGAGCAGTTCTTC.

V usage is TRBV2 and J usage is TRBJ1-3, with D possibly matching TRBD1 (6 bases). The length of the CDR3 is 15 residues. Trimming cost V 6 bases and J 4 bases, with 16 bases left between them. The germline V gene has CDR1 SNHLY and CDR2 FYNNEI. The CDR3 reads CASRPYAGVGNTIYF. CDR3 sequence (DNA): TGTGCCAGCAGGCCTTATGCAGGGGTGGGAAACACCATATATTTT.

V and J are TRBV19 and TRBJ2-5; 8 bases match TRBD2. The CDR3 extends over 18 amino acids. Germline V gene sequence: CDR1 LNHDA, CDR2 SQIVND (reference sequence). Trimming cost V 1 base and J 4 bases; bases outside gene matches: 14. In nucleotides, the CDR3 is TGTGCCAGTAGTATAGGGGGGCCTAGCGGGTCGGCACCAGAGACCCAGTACTTC. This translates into CASSIGGPSGSAPETQYF. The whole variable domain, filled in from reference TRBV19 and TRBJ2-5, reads DGGITQSPKYLFRKEGQNVTLSCEQNLNHDAMYWYRQDPGQGLRLIYYSQIVNDFQKGDIAEGYSVSREKKESFPLTVTSAQKNPTAFYLCASSIGGPSGSAPETQYFGPGTRLLVL.

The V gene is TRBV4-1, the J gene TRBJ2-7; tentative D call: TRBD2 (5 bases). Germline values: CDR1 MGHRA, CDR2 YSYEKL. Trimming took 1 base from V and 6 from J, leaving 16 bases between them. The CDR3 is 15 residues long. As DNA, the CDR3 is TGCGCCAGCAGCCAAGTTAGCGAGATCGACACCGAGCAGTACTTC. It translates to CASSQVSEIDTEQYF.

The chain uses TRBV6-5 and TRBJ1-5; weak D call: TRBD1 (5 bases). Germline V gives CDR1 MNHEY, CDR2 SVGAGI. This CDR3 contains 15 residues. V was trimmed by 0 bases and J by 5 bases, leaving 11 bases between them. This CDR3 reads CASSYSRDGDQPQHF. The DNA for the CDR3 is TGTGCCAGCAGTTACTCGCGGGACGGAGATCAGCCCCAGCATTTT.

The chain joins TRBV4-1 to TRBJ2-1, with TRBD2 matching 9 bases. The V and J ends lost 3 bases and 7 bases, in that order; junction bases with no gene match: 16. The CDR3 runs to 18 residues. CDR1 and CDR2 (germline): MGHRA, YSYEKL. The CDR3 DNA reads TGCGCCAGCAGCCAGCTACCTAAAAGGCTAGCGGGAAGGAATGAGCAGTTCTTC. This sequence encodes CASSQLPKRLAGRNEQFF.

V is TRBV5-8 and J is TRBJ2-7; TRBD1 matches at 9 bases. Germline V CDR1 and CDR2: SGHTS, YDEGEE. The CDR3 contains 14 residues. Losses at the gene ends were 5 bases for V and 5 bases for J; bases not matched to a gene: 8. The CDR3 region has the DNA TGTGCCAGCAGGGAGACAGGGGGACTTCACGAGCAGTACTTC. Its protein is CASRETGGLHEQYF.

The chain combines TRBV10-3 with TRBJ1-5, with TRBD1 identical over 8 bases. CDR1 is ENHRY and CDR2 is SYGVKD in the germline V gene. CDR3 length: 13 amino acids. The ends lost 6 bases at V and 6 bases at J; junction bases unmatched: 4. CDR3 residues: CAIRDREGQPQHF. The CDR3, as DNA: TGTGCCATCAGGGACAGGGAAGGTCAGCCCCAGCATTTT.

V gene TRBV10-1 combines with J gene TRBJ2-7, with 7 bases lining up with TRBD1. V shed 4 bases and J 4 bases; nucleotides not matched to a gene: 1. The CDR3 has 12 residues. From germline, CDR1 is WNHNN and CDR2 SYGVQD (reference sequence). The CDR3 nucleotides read TGCGCCAGCAGTGGGGACAGATACGAGCAGTACTTC. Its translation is CASSGDRYEQYF.

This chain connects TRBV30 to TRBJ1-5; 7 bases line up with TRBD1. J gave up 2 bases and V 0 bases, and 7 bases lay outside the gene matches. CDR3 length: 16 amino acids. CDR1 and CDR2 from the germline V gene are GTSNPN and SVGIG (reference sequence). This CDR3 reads CAWSVPSTGGNQPQHF. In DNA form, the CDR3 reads TGTGCCTGGAGTGTTCCTTCAACAGGGGGCAATCAGCCCCAGCATTTT.

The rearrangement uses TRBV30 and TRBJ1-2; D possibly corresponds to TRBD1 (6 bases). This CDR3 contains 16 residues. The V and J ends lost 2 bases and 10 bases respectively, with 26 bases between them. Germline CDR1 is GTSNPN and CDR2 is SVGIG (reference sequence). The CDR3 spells CAWSHAVTGLPSPYTF. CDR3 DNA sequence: TGTGCCTGGAGTCACGCCGTTACAGGGCTACCCTCCCCCTACACCTTC.

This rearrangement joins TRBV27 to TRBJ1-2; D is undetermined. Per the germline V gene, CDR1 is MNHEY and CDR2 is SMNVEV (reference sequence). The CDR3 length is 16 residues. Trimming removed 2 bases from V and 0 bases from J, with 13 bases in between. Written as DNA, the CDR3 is TGTGCCAGCAGTTTAGGAGGTAATCCTACTAACTATGGCTACACCTTC. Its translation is CASSLGGNPTNYGYTF.

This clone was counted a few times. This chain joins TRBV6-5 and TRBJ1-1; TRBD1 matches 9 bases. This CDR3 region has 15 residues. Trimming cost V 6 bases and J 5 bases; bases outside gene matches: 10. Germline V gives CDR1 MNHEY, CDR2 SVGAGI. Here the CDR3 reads CASRKAGQGRTEAFF. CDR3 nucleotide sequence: TGTGCCAGCAGAAAAGCGGGACAGGGAAGAACTGAAGCTTTCTTT.

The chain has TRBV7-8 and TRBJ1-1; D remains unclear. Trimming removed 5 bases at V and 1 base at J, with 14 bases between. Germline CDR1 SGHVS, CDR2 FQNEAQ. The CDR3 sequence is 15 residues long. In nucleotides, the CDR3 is TGTGCCAGCAGCATAAGGAGTGATTCGAACACTGAAGCTTTCTTT. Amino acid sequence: CASSIRSDSNTEAFF.

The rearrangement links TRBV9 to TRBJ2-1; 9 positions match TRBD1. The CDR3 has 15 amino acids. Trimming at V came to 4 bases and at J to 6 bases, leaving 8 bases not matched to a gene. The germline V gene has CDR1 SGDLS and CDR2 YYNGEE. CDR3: CASSKTGTGFNEQFF. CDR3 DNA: TGTGCCAGCAGCAAAACAGGGACAGGGTTCAATGAGCAGTTCTTC. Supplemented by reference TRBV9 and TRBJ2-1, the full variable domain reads DSGVTQTPKHLITATGQRVTLRCSPRSGDLSVYWYQQSLDQGLQFLIQYYNGEERAKGNILERFSAQQFPDLHSELNLSSLELGDSALYFCASSKTGTGFNEQFFGPGTRLTVL.

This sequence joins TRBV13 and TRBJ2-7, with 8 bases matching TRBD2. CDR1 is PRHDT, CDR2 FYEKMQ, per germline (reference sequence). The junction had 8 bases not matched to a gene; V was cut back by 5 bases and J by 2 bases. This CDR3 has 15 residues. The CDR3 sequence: CASSPYREGTYEQYF. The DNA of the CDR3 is TGTGCCAGCAGCCCCTACCGGGAGGGCACCTACGAGCAGTACTTC. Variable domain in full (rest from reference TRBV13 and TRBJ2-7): AAGVIQSPRHLIKEKRETATLKCYPIPRHDTVYWYQQGPGQDPQFLISFYEKMQSDKGSIPDRFSAQQFSDYHSELNMSSLELGDSALYFCASSPYREGTYEQYFGPGTRLTVT.

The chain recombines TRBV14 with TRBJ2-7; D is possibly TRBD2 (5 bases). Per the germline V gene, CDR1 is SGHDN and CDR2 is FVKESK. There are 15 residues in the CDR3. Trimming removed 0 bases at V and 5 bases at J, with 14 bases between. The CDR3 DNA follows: TGTGCCAGCAGCCAAGATCATCGGGGTTTCCACGAGCAGTACTTC. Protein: CASSQDHRGFHEQYF.

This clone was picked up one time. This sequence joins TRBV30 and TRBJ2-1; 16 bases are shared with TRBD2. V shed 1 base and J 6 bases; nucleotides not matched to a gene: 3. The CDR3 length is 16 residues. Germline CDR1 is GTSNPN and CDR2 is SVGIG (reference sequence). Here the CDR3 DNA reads TGTGCCTGGAGTGCGGGACTAGCGGGGGGGCTCAATGAGCAGTTCTTC. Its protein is CAWSAGLAGGLNEQFF.

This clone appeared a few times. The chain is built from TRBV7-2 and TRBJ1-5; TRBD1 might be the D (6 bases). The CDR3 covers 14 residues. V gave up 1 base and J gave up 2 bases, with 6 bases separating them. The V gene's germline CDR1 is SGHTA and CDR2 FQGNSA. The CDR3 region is CASSLEGGNQPQHF. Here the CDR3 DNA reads TGTGCCAGCAGCTTAGAGGGGGGCAATCAGCCCCAGCATTTT.

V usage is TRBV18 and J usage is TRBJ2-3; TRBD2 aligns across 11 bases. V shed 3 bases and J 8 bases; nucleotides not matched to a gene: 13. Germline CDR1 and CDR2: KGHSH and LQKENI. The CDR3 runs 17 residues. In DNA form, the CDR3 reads TGTGCCAGCTCACCGACACAACTAGCGGGGGCCGCCGGTACGCAGTATTTT. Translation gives CASSPTQLAGAAGTQYF.

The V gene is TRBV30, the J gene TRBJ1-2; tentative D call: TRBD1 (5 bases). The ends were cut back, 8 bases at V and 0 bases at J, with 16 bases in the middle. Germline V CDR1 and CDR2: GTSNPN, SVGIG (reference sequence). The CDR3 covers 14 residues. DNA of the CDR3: TGTGCCGGTAGACAGAGAGAAGCTAACTATGGCTACACCTTC. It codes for CAGRQREANYGYTF. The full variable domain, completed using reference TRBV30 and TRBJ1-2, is SQTIHQWPATLVQPVGSPLSLECTVEGTSNPNLYWYRQAAGRGLQLLFYSVGIGQISSEVPQNLSASRPQDRQFILSSKKLLLSDSGFYLCAGRQREANYGYTFGSGTRLTVV.

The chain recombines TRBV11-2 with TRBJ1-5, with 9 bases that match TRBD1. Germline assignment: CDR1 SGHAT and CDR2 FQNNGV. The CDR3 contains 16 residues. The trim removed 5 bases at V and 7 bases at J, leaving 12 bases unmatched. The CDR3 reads CASSQKTGGAGQPQHF. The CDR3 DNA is TGTGCCAGCAGCCAAAAAACAGGGGGCGCAGGGCAGCCCCAGCATTTT.

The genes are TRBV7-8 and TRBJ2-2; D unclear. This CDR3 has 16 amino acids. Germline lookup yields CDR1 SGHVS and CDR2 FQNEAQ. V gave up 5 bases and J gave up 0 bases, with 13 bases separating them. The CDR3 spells CASSVYSLSNTGELFF. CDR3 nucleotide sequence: TGTGCCAGCAGCGTCTACAGCCTTTCGAACACCGGGGAGCTGTTTTTT.

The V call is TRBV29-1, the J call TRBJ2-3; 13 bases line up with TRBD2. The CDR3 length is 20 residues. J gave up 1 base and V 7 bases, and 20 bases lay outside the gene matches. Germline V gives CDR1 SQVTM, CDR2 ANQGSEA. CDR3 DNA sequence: TGCAGCGCAGACAGGGTTCGGACTAGCGGGAGCTGGCTGGGCACAGATACGCAGTATTTT. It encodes CSADRVRTSGSWLGTDTQYF.